The following is a TCR beta chain sequence with its context. The V gene's germline CDR1 is MDHEN and CDR2 SYDVKM. The germline V and J ends were trimmed by 3 bases and 7 bases, with 9 bases remaining between them. The CDR3 covers 12 residues. This entry belongs to a study of tumor-infiltrating lymphocytes in oesophageal squamous cell carcinoma. TCRdb itself ran the PCR reads through MiXCR, one entry per CDR3 protein. The sample carries 13,000 or so distinct CDR3 sequences, 55% to 70% recorded once. This sequence originates from a female donor with esophageal squamous cell carcinoma. Sequencing used esophageal tumor tissue. The chain employs TRBV28 and TRBJ1-1; D not certain. In DNA form, the CDR3 reads TGTGCCAGCAGTTTGGGATGGGTTGAAGCTTTCTTT. Translated, it gives CASSLGWVEAFF.